Described below is a single T cell receptor beta chain sequence and its context. The antigen is unknown. Produced via immunoSEQ multiplex PCR; TCRdb's table is partial and in-frame only. The sample consists of over 100,000 clones, around 87% of them appearing once. This sample is drawn from a study of T cell responses to AZD1222 COVID-19 vaccine. General study points: Donors, mostly white British, included more females; clonal diversity was possibly underestimated. Baseline serology detected seropositivity in only five to seven AZD1222 recipients.

This clonotype was obtained from an adult in good health. Sequenced here: peripheral blood, sampled on day 0 of AZD1222 vaccination.

The CDR3 spells CASSRGLQGAGTEAFF. The CDR3 coding sequence is TGTGCCAGCAGCCGCGGTTTACAGGGGGCAGGCACTGAAGCTTTCTTT. The chain is built from TRBV7-9 and TRBJ1-1; 9 bases line up with TRBD1. V shed 5 bases and J 4 bases; nucleotides not matched to a gene: 11. This CDR3 is built from 16 residues. The germline V gene has CDR1 SEHNR and CDR2 FQNEAQ (reference sequence).